This passage covers 2 T cell receptor beta chains from one sample sequenced in a study of T cells in Graves' hyperthyroidism and ophthalmopathy (dated by TCRdb to about 2019). Library preparation employed multiplex PCR. TCRdb records Illumina HiSeq 2000 as the sequencer. The TCR beta CDR3 regions were amplified from RNA transcripts. A first-round RT-PCR of the TCR CDR3 used the HTBI primer set with the Qiagen OneStep RT-PCR kit. Clones were called with MiXCR by TCRdb after fastp trimmed the public reads at Q25, and only in-frame beta chains were retained. Entries are consolidated by CDR3 protein sequence, retaining the most common genes and DNA. The sample yields 550,000 to 600,000 distinct CDR3 sequences; 14% were counted once. Of the sample, 6.5% to 9% is held by the ten largest clones. The material sequenced was blood. All receptors derive from a woman younger than 30 with Graves' ophthalmopathy.

This clonotype was counted only a few times. This sequence joins TRBV18 and TRBJ2-3; no firm D call. Germline V gene lookup returns CDR1 KGHSH and CDR2 LQKENI. V lost 2 bases to trimming and J lost 1 base, with 13 bases between them. This CDR3 contains 16 residues. Here the CDR3 reads CASSPRTMPGTDTQYF. Written as DNA, the CDR3 is TGTGCCAGCTCACCAAGGACGATGCCCGGCACAGATACGCAGTATTTT.

This clonotype has ten or more counts. The chain uses TRBV28 and TRBJ1-2; the D is unclear. This CDR3 has 13 amino acids. Trimming took 3 bases from V and 5 from J, leaving 10 bases between them. Germline V gives CDR1 MDHEN, CDR2 SYDVKM. The CDR3 sequence: CASSFAQAYGYTF. The CDR3 DNA follows: TGTGCCAGCAGTTTCGCCCAGGCTTATGGCTACACCTTC.